This T cell receptor (beta chain) was profiled in a study of cytomegalovirus exposure and HLA in healthy donors. V lost 3 bases, J lost 1 base, and 13 bases lay in between. In germline, CDR1 is ENHRY, CDR2 SYGVKD. The length of the CDR3 is 15 residues. The data were produced by immunoSEQ multiplex PCR, yet TCRdb's version contains in-frame clones alone and is incomplete. This table holds a few hundred thousand clones, 80% to 90% found once. A remark on this clone: Its antigen remains unknown.

General study findings and limits: In vitro, a few CMV-associated chains proved specific for CMV antigens. A later analysis found first-cohort TCR clusters tended to co-occur in the 90 to 150 validation repertoires.

Separate from the roughly 700-subject first cohort, the approximately 120-subject validation cohort was the one that the donors belonged to. V and J are TRBV10-3 and TRBJ2-7; TRBD2 is a possible D gene (5 bases). Sequenced material: PBMCs. The clonotype comes from a woman aged 18-29 years in good health and CMV-seronegative. The CDR3 sequence: CAISDQWTGSYEQYF. The CDR3 DNA is TGTGCCATCAGTGACCAATGGACGGGATCCTACGAGCAGTACTTC.